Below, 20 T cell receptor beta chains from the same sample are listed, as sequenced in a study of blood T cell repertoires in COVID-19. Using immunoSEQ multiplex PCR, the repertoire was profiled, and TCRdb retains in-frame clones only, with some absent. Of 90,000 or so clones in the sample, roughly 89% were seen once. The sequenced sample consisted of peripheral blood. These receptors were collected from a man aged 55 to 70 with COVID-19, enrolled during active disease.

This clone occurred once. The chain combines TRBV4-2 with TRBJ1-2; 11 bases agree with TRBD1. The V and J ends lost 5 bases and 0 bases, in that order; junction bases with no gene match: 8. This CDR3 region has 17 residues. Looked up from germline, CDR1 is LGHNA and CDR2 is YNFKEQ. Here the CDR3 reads CASSARDRGSPNYGYTF. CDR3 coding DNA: TGTGCCAGCAGCGCTCGGGACAGGGGGTCACCTAACTATGGCTACACCTTC.

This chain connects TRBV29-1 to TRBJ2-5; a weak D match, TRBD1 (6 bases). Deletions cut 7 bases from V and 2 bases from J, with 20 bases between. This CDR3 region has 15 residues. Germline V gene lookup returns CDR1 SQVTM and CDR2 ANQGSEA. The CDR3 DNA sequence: TGCAGCGGAACCGTCGGAGGACAGCAACAAGAGACCCAGTACTTC. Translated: CSGTVGGQQQETQYF.

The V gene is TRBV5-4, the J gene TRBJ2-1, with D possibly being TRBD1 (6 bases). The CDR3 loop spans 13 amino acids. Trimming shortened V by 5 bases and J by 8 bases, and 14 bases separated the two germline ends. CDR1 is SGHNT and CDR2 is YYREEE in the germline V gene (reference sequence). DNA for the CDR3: TGTGCCAGCAGACCACAGGGTATCGATGAGCAGTTCTTC. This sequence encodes CASRPQGIDEQFF. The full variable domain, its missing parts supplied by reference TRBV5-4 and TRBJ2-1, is ETGVTQSPTHLIKTRGQQVTLRCSSQSGHNTVSWYQQALGQGPQFIFQYYREEENGRGNFPPRFSGLQFPNYSSELNVNALELDDSALYLCASRPQGIDEQFFGPGTRLTVL.

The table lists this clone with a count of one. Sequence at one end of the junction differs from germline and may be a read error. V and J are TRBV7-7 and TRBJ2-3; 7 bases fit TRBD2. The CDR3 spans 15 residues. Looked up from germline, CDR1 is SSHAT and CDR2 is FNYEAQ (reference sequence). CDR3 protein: CASSPAGLEADTQYF. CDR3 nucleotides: TGTGCTAGCAGCCCCGCCGGACTAGAAGCAGATACGCAGTATTTT.

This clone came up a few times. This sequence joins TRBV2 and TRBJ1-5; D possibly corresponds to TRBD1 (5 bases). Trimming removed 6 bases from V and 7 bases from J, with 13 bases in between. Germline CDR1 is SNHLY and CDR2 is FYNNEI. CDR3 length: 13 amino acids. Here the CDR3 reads CASSPRVHQPQHF. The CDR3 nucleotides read TGTGCCAGCAGCCCCAGGGTCCACCAGCCCCAGCATTTT.

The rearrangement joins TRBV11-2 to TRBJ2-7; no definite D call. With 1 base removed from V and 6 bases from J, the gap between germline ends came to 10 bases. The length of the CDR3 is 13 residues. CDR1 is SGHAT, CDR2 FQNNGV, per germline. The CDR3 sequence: CASSLVLASEQYF. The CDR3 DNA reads TGTGCCAGCAGCTTAGTATTAGCTAGCGAGCAGTACTTC.

DNA for the CDR3: TGTGCCAGCAGCGGAGATCAGGGCCGGACCTACAATGAGCAGTTCTTC. Translated, it gives CASSGDQGRTYNEQFF. This rearrangement joins TRBV11-2 to TRBJ2-1, with D possibly matching TRBD1 (5 bases). V lost 5 bases to trimming and J lost 2 bases, with 16 bases between them. The length of the CDR3 is 16 residues. CDR1 is SGHAT and CDR2 is FQNNGV in the germline V gene.

The CDR3 loop reads CASSLAGVADEQFF. The DNA for the CDR3 is TGTGCCAGCAGTCTAGCGGGAGTAGCGGATGAGCAGTTCTTC. The chain carries TRBV28 and TRBJ2-1; TRBD2 agrees at 10 bases. CDR3 length: 14 amino acids. CDR1 MDHEN and CDR2 SYDVKM come from the germline V gene. V gave up 5 bases and J gave up 8 bases; unmatched junction bases: 6.

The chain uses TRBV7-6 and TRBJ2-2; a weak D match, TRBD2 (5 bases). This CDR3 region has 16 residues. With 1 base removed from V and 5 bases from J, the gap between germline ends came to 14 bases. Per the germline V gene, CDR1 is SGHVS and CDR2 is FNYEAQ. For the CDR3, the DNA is TGTGCCAGCAGCTTAGAATTCGAGGGAGTAACCGGGGAGCTGTTTTTT. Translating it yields CASSLEFEGVTGELFF.

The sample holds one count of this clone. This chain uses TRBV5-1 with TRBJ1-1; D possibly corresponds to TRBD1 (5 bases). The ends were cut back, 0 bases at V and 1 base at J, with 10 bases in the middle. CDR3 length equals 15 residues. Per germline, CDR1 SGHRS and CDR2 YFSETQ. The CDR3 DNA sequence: TGCGCCAGCAGCTTGGGGGGACTGCGGAACACTGAAGCTTTCTTT. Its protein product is CASSLGGLRNTEAFF. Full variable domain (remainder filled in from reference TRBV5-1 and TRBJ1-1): KAGVTQTPRYLIKTRGQQVTLSCSPISGHRSVSWYQQTPGQGLQFLFEYFSETQRNKGNFPGRFSGRQFSNSRSEMNVSTLELGDSALYLCASSLGGLRNTEAFFGQGTRLTVV.

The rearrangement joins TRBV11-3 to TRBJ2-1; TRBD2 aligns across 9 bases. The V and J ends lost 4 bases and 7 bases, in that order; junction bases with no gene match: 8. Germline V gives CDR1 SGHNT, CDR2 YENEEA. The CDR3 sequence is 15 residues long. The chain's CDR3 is CASSYLAGVGNEQFF. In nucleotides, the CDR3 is TGTGCCAGCAGCTACTTAGCGGGAGTGGGGAATGAGCAGTTCTTC.

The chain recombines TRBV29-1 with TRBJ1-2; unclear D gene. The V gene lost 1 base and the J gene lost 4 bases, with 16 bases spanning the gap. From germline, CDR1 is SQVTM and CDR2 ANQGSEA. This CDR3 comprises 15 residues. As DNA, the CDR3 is TGCAGCGTTGAAGGAGACCCTTGGAGCGTCTATGGCTACACCTTC. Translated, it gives CSVEGDPWSVYGYTF.

The CDR3 protein is CATSDFSQGWQFF. The CDR3, as DNA: TGTGCCACCAGTGATTTTTCCCAGGGATGGCAGTTCTTC. The V call is TRBV24-1, the J call TRBJ2-1; a possible D gene is TRBD1 (5 bases). CDR3 length equals 13 residues. Trimming shortened V by 1 base and J by 12 bases, and 12 bases separated the two germline ends. The germline V gene encodes CDR1 KGHDR and CDR2 SFDVKD.

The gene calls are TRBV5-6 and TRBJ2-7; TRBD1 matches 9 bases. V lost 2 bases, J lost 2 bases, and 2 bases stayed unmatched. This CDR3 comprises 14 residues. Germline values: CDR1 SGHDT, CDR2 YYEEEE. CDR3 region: CASSLWTGAYEQYF. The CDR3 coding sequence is TGTGCCAGCAGCTTATGGACAGGGGCCTACGAGCAGTACTTC.

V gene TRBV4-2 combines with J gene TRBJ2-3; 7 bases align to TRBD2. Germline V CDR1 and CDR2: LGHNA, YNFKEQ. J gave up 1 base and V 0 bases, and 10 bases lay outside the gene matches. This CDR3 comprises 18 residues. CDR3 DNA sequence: TGTGCCAGCAGCCAAGATCTAAAGATAGCGGGCCGCACAGATACGCAGTATTTT. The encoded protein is CASSQDLKIAGRTDTQYF.

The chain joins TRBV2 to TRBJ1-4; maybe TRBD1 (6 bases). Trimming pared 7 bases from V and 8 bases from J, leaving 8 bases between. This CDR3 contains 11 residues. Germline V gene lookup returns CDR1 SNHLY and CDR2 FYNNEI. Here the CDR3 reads CASTGTEKLFF. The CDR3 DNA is TGTGCCAGCACAGGGACAGAAAAACTGTTTTTT.

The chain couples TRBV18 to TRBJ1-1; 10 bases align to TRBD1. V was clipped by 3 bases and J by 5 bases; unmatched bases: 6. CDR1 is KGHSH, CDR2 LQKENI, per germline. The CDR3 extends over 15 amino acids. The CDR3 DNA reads TGTGCCAGCTCACCTACGACAGGGGGCTGGACTGAAGCTTTCTTT. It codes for CASSPTTGGWTEAFF.

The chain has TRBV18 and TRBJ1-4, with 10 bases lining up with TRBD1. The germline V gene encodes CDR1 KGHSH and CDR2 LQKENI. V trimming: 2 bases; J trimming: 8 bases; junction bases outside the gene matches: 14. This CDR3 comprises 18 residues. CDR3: CASSPYPQSDRGGEKLFF. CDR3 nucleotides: TGTGCCAGCTCACCATACCCCCAATCGGACAGGGGGGGAGAAAAACTGTTTTTT.

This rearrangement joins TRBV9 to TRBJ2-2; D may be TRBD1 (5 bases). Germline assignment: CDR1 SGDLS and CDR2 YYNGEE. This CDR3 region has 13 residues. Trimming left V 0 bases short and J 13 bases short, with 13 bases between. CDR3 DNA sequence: TGTGCCAGCAGCGTAGGAATAACGCAGGGGCTGTTTTTT. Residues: CASSVGITQGLFF.

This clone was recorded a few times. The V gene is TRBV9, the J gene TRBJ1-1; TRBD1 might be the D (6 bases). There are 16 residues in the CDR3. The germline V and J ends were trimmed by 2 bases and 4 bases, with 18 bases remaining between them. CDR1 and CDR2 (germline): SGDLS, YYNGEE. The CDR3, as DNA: TGTGCCAGCAGCGTGGGGGACACGGGAACGGGCACTGAAGCTTTCTTT. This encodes CASSVGDTGTGTEAFF.